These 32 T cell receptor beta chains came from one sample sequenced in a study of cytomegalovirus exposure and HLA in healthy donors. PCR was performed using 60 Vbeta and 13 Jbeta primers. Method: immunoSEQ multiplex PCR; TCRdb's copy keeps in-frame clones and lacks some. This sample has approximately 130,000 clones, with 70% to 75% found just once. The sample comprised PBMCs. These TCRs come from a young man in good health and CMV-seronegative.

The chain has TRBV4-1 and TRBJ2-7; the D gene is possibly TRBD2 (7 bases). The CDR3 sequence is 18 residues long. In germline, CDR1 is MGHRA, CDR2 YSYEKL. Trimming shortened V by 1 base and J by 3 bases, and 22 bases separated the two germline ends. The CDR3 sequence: CASSQALGLQGGGYEQYF. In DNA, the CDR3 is TGCGCCAGCAGCCAAGCTCTAGGTCTGCAGGGAGGGGGCTACGAGCAGTACTTC.

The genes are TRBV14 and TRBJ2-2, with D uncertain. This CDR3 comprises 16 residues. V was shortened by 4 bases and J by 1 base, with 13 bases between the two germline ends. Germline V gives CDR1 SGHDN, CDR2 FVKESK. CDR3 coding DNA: TGTGCCAGCAGCCCCCAGTTGGGCCTGAACACCGGGGAGCTGTTTTTT. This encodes CASSPQLGLNTGELFF.

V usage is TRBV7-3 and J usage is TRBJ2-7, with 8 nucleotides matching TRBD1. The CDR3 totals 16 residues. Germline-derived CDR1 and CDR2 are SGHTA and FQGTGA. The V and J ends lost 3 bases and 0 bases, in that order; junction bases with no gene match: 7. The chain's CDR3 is CASSLIGTGPSYEQYF. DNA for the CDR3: TGTGCCAGCAGCTTGATAGGGACAGGACCCTCCTACGAGCAGTACTTC. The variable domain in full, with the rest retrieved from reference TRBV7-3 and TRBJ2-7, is GAGVSQTPSNKVTEKGKYVELRCDPISGHTALYWYRQSLGQGPEFLIYFQGTGAADDSGLPNDRFFAVRPEGSVSTLKIQRTERGDSAVYLCASSLIGTGPSYEQYFGPGTRLTVT.

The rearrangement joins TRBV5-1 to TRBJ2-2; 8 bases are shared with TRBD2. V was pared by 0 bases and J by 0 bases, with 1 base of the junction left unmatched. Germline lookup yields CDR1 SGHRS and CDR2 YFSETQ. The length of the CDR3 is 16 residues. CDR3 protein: CASSLEGLANTGELFF. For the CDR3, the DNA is TGCGCCAGCAGCTTGGAGGGACTAGCGAACACCGGGGAGCTGTTTTTT. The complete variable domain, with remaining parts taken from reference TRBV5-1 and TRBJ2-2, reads KAGVTQTPRYLIKTRGQQVTLSCSPISGHRSVSWYQQTPGQGLQFLFEYFSETQRNKGNFPGRFSGRQFSNSRSEMNVSTLELGDSALYLCASSLEGLANTGELFFGEGSRLTVL.

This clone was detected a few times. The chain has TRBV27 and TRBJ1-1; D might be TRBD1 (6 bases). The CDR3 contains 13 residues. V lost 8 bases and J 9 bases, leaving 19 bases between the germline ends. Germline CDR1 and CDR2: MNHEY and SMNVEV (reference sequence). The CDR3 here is CASSASQGVKAFF. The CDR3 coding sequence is TGTGCCAGCTCCGCGTCACAGGGAGTAAAAGCTTTCTTT.

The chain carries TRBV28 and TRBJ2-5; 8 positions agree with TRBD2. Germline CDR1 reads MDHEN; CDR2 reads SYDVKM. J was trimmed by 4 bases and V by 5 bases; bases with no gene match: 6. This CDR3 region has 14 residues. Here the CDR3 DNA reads TGTGCCAGCAGTCCGGGACTAGGGGGAGAGACCCAGTACTTC. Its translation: CASSPGLGGETQYF.

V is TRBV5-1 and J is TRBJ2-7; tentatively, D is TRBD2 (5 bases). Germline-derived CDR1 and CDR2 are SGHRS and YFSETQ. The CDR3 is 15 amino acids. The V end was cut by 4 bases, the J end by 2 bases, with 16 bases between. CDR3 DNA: TGCGCCAGCAGCCTTCTGGCGGGCCAAGCCTACGAGCAGTACTTC. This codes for CASSLLAGQAYEQYF.

CDR3 DNA: TGTGCCAGCAGCGTAGCTCTCGGGGGGCAAGGGACCGGGGAGCTGTTTTTT. Amino acid sequence: CASSVALGGQGTGELFF. J is TRBJ2-2 and V is TRBV9, with D perhaps TRBD2 (7 bases). CDR1 and CDR2 (germline): SGDLS, YYNGEE. V lost 0 bases to trimming and J lost 5 bases, with 17 bases between them. This CDR3 comprises 17 residues.

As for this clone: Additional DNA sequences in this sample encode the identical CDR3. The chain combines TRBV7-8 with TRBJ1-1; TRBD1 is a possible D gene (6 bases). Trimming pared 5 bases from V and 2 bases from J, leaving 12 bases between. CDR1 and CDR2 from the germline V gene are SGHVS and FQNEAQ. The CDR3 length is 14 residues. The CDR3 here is CASSPGHQNTEAFF. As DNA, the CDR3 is TGTGCCAGCAGCCCGGGACACCAAAACACTGAAGCTTTCTTT.

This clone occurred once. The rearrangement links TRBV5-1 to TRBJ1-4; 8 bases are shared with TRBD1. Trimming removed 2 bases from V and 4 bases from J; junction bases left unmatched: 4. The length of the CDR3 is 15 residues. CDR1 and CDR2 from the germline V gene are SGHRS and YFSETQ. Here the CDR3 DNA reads TGCGCCAGCAGCTTAGGACAGGGCAATAATGAAAAACTGTTTTTT. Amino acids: CASSLGQGNNEKLFF.

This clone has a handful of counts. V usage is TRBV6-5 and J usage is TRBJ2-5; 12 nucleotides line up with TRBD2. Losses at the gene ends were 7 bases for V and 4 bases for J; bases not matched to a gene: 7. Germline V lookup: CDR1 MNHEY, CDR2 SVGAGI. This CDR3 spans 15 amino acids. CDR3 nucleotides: TGTGCCAGCACTAAGACTAGCGGGGGCCCAGAGACCCAGTACTTC. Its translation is CASTKTSGGPETQYF.

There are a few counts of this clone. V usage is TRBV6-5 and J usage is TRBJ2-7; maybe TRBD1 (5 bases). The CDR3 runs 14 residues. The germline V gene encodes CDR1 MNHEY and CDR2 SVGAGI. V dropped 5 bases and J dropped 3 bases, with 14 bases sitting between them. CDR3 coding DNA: TGTGCCAGCAGTAAAGGGGAAAAATACTACGAGCAGTACTTC. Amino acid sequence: CASSKGEKYYEQYF.

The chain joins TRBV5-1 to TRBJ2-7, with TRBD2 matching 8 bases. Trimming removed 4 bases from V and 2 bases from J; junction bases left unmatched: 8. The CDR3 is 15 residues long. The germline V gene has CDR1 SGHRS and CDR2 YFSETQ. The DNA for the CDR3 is TGCGCCAGCAGCCAACAAGCGGGGGCTCCCTACGAGCAGTACTTC. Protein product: CASSQQAGAPYEQYF.

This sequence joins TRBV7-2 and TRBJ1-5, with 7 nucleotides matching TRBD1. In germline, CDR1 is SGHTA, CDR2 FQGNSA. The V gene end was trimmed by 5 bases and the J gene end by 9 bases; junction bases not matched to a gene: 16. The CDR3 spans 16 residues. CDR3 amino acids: CASSHLRDSSRGPQHF. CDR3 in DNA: TGTGCCAGCAGCCACCTCCGGGACAGTTCTCGGGGGCCCCAGCATTTT. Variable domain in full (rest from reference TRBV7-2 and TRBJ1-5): GAGVSQSPSNKVTEKGKDVELRCDPISGHTALYWYRQSLGQGLEFLIYFQGNSAPDKSGLPSDRFSAERTGGSVSTLTIQRTQQEDSAVYLCASSHLRDSSRGPQHFGDGTRLSIL.

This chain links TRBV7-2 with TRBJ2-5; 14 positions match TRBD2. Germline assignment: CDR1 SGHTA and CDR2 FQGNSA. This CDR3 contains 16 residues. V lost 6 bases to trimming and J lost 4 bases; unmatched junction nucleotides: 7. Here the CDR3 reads CASRGTSGSYIETQYF. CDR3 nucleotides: TGTGCCAGCAGAGGGACTAGCGGGAGTTATATAGAGACCCAGTACTTC.

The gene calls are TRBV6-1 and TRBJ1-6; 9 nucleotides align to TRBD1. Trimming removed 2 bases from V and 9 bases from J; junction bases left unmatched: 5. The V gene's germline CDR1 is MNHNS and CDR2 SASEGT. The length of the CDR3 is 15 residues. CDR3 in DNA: TGTGCCAGCAGTGAATCGGGACAGGGATCTTCACCCCTCCACTTT. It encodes CASSESGQGSSPLHF.

DNA of the CDR3: TGTGCCAGCAGCGCACCCCACACAGGGAAGGGCTACACCTTC. Residues: CASSAPHTGKGYTF. The chain carries TRBV9 and TRBJ1-2; a weak D match, TRBD1 (6 bases). This CDR3 contains 14 residues. V lost 3 bases to trimming and J lost 8 bases, with 17 bases between them. In germline, CDR1 is SGDLS, CDR2 YYNGEE.

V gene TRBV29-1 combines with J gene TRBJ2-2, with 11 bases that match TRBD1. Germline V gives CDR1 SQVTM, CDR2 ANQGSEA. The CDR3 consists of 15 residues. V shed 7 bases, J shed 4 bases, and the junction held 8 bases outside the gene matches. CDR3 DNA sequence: TGCAGCGCCAGGACAGGGGGCGTCAGCACCGGGGAGCTGTTTTTT. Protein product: CSARTGGVSTGELFF.

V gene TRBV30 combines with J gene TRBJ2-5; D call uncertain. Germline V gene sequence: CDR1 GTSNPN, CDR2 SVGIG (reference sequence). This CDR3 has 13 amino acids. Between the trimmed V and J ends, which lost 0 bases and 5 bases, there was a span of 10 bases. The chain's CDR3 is CAWSVRRRETQYF. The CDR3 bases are TGTGCCTGGAGTGTACGCAGGCGCGAGACCCAGTACTTC. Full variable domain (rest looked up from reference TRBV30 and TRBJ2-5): SQTIHQWPATLVQPVGSPLSLECTVEGTSNPNLYWYRQAAGRGLQLLFYSVGIGQISSEVPQNLSASRPQDRQFILSSKKLLLSDSGFYLCAWSVRRRETQYFGPGTRLLVL.

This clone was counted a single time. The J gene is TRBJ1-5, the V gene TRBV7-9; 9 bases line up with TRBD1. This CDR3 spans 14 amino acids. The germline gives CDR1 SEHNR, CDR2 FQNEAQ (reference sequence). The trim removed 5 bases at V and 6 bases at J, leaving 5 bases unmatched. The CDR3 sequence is CASSPDRGGQPQHF. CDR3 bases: TGTGCCAGCAGCCCGGACAGGGGAGGTCAGCCCCAGCATTTT.

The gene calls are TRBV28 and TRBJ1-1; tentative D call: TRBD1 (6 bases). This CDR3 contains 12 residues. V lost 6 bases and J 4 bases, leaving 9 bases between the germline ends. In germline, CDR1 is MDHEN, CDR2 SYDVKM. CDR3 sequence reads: CASRVRGTEAFF. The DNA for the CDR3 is TGTGCCAGCAGGGTCAGGGGCACTGAAGCTTTCTTT.

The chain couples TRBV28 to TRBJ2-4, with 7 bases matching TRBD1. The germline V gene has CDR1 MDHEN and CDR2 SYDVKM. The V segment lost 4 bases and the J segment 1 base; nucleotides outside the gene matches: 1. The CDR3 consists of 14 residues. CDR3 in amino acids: CASSSTGAKNIQYF. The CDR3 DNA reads TGTGCCAGCAGTTCGACAGGGGCCAAAAACATTCAGTACTTC. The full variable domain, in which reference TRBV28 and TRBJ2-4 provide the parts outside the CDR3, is DVKVTQSSRYLVKRTGEKVFLECVQDMDHENMFWYRQDPGLGLRLIYFSYDVKMKEKGDIPEGYSVSREKKERFSLILESASTNQTSMYLCASSSTGAKNIQYFGAGTRLSVL.

The CDR3 region is CAWSREPRRGYTF. CDR3 coding DNA: TGTGCCTGGAGTCGAGAGCCGCGGCGCGGCTACACCTTC. V usage is TRBV30 and J usage is TRBJ1-2; D is unresolved. This CDR3 contains 13 residues. The V and J ends lost 2 bases and 8 bases respectively, with 15 bases between them. Germline V gene data show CDR1 as GTSNPN and CDR2 as SVGIG (reference sequence).

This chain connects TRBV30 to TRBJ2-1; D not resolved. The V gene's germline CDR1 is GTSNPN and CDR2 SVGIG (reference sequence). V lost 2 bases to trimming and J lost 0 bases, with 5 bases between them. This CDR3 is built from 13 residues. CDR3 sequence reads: CAWSSSSYNEQFF. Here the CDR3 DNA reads TGTGCCTGGAGTTCGAGCTCCTACAATGAGCAGTTCTTC.

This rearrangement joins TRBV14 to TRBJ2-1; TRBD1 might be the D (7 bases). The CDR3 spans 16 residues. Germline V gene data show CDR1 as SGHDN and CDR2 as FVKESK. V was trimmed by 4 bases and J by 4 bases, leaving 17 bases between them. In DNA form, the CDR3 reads TGTGCCAGCAGCCGAACGGCAGGGGGGCTTTACAATGAGCAGTTCTTC. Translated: CASSRTAGGLYNEQFF.

The CDR3 spells CASSPIDWGFGEKLFF. The DNA of the CDR3 is TGTGCCAGCAGCCCCATCGACTGGGGCTTTGGGGAAAAACTGTTTTTT. This chain joins TRBV21-1 and TRBJ1-4; the table's D call TRBD1 went unverified against the DNA. TRBV21-1 is listed as a pseudogene. CDR3 length: 16 residues.

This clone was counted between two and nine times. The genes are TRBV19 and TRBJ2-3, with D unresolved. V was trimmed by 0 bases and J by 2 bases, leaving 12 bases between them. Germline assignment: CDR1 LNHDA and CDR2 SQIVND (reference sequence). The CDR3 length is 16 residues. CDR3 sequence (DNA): TGTGCCAGTAGTATAGACGAAGATGACAACACAGATACGCAGTATTTT. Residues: CASSIDEDDNTDTQYF.

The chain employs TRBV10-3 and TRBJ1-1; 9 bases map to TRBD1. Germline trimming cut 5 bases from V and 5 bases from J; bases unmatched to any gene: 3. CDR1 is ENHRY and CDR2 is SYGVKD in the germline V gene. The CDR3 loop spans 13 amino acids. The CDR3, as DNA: TGTGCCATCAGTCCCGGGACAGGGACTGAAGCTTTCTTT. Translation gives CAISPGTGTEAFF.

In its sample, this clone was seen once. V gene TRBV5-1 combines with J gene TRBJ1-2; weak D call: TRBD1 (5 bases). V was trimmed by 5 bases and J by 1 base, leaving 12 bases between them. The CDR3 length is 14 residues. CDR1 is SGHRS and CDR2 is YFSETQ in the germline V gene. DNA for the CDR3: TGCGCCAGCAGTCCGACAGACAATAACTATGGCTACACCTTC. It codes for CASSPTDNNYGYTF.

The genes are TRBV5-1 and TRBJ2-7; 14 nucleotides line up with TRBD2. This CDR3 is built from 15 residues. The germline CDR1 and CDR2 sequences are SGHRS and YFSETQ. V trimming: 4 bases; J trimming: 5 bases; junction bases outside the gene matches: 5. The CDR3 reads CASSPGTSGGNEQYF. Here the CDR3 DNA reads TGCGCCAGCAGCCCCGGGACTAGCGGGGGTAACGAGCAGTACTTC.

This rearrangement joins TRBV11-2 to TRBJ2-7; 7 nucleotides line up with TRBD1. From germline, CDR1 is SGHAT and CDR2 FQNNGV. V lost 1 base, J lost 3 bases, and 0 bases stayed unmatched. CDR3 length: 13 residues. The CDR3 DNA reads TGTGCCAGCAGCTTAGGGACAGGCTACGAGCAGTACTTC. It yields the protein CASSLGTGYEQYF.

The CDR3 loop reads CASSPRQGSYNEQFF. DNA of the CDR3: TGTGCCAGCAGCCCGCGACAGGGCTCCTACAATGAGCAGTTCTTC. This chain joins TRBV7-8 and TRBJ2-1; 7 bases line up with TRBD1. Germline V lookup: CDR1 SGHVS, CDR2 FQNEAQ. This CDR3 spans 15 amino acids. After removal of 5 bases from V and 0 bases from J, the junction contained 4 bases not matched to a gene.